One and the same sample provided the 4 T cell receptor beta chains below, sequenced in a study of cytomegalovirus exposure and HLA in healthy donors. Repertoires were generated with immunoSEQ multiplex PCR, while TCRdb's copy carries only in-frame clones and drops some. Of roughly 71,000 clones in the sample, around 94% are singletons; the top ten hold 0.55% to 0.65%. Input material: PBMCs. Receptors were obtained from a young woman in good health and CMV-seronegative.

V and J are TRBV7-2 and TRBJ2-1; D unresolved. Germline V lookup: CDR1 SGHTA, CDR2 FQGNSA. The length of the CDR3 is 13 residues. Trimming took off 0 bases at V and 4 bases at J, with 4 bases between the two ends. The CDR3: CASSLARYNEQFF. The CDR3 DNA reads TGTGCCAGCAGCTTAGCGCGGTACAATGAGCAGTTCTTC.

In its sample, this clone was seen once. The genes are TRBV30 and TRBJ1-6; the D gene is possibly TRBD1 (6 bases). Germline V gene sequence: CDR1 GTSNPN, CDR2 SVGIG (reference sequence). The germline V and J ends were trimmed by 2 bases and 6 bases, with 8 bases remaining between them. The CDR3 contains 13 residues. The CDR3 DNA follows: TGTGCCTGGAGTCTACAGGGTAATTCACCCCTCCACTTT. Translation gives CAWSLQGNSPLHF.

This clone was seen a single time. This chain joins TRBV19 and TRBJ1-1; D not certain. The germline V gene encodes CDR1 LNHDA and CDR2 SQIVND (reference sequence). The CDR3 is made up of 13 amino acids. The ends were cut back, 5 bases at V and 1 base at J, with 8 bases in the middle. The CDR3: CASSPRTNTEAFF. CDR3 sequence (DNA): TGTGCCAGTAGTCCCAGAACGAACACTGAAGCTTTCTTT.

V usage is TRBV9 and J usage is TRBJ2-5; 11 bases fit TRBD2. V was pared by 1 base and J by 5 bases, with 7 bases of the junction left unmatched. CDR1 and CDR2 from the germline V gene are SGDLS and YYNGEE. The CDR3 consists of 16 residues. CDR3 amino acids: CASSVSLLAGVETQYF. The CDR3 DNA reads TGTGCCAGCAGCGTAAGTTTACTAGCGGGGGTCGAGACCCAGTACTTC.